This T cell receptor (beta chain) was obtained from a study of T cell responses to AZD1222 COVID-19 vaccine. Assay: immunoSEQ multiplex PCR; the TCRdb copy retains only in-frame clones and omits some. Altogether about 150,000 clones are present, roughly nine tenths being singletons, with the ten largest covering under 4.5%. General study findings and limits: Only 5 or 6 people who got AZD1222 tested seropositive at baseline.

After removal of 7 bases from V and 6 bases from J, the junction contained 18 bases not matched to a gene. The CDR3 is 18 residues long. The V gene's germline CDR1 is LNHDA and CDR2 SQIVND (reference sequence). A remark on this clone: The antigen is undetermined.

This receptor was obtained from an adult in good health. The specimen was peripheral blood, collected on day 0 of AZD1222 vaccination. The V and J genes are TRBV19 and TRBJ1-5; 10 bases line up with TRBD1. The CDR3 DNA sequence: TGTGCCAGTACCGCCCGACAGGGGGCACCCCGAAGTAGTCAGCCCCAGCATTTT. It specifies CASTARQGAPRSSQPQHF. Looking up the rest from reference TRBV19 and TRBJ1-5 gives the full variable domain: DGGITQSPKYLFRKEGQNVTLSCEQNLNHDAMYWYRQDPGQGLRLIYYSQIVNDFQKGDIAEGYSVSREKKESFPLTVTSAQKNPTAFYLCASTARQGAPRSSQPQHFGDGTRLSIL.